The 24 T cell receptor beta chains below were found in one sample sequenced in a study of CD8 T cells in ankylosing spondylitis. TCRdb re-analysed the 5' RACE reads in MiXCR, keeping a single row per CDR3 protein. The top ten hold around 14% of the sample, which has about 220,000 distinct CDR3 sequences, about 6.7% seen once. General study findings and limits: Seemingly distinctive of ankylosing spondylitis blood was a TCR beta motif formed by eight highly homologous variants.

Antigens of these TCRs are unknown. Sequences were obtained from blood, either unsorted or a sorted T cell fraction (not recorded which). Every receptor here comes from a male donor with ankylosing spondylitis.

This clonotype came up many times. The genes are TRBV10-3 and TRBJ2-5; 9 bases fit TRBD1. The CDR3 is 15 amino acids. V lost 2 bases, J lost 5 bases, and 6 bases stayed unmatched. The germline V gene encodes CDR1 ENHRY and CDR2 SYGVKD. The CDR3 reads CAISEGQGWIETQYF. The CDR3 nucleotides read TGTGCCATCAGTGAGGGACAGGGGTGGATCGAGACCCAGTACTTC.

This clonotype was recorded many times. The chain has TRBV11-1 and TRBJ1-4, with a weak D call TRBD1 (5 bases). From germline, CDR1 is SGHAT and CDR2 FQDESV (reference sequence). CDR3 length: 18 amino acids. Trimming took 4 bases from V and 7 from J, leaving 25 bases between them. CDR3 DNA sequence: TGTGCCAGCAGCTCAAACGATTTACCGGTCGCGGGGGGTGAAAAACTGTTTTTT. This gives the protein CASSSNDLPVAGGEKLFF.

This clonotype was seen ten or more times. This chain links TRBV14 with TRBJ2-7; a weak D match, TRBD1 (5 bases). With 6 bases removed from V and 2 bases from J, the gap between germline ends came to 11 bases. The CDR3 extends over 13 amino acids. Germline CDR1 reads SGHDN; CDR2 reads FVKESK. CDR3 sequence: CASSLDSAYEQYF. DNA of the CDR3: TGTGCCAGCAGTCTAGACAGCGCCTACGAGCAGTACTTC.

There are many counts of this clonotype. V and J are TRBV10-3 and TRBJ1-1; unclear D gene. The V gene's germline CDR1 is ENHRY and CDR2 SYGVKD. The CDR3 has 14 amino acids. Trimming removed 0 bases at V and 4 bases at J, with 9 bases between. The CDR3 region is CAISESGWGTEAFF. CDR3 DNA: TGTGCCATCAGTGAGTCGGGTTGGGGCACTGAAGCTTTCTTT.

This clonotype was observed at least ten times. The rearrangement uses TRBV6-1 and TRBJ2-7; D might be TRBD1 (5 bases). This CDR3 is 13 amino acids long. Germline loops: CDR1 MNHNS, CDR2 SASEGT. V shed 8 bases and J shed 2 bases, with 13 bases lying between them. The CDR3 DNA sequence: TGTGCCAGCTGGTCAGGGAACCCCTACGAGCAGTACTTC. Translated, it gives CASWSGNPYEQYF.

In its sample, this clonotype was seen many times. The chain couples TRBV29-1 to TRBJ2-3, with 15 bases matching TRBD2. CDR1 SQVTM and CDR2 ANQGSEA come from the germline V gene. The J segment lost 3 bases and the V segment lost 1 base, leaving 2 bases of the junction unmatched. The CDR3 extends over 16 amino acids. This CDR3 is CSVEGGTSGRTDTQYF. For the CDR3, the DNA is TGCAGCGTTGAAGGTGGGACTAGCGGGAGGACAGATACGCAGTATTTT.

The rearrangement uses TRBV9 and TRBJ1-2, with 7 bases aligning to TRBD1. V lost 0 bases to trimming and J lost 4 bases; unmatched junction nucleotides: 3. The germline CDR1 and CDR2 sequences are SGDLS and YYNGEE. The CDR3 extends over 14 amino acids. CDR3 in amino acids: CASSVGDSLYGYTF. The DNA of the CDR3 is TGTGCCAGCAGCGTAGGGGACAGTCTCTATGGCTACACCTTC.

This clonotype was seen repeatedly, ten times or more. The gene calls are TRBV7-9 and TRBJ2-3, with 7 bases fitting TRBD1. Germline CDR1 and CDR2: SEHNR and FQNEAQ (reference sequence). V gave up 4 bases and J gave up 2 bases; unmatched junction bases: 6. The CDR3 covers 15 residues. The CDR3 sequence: CASSSRDSTTDTQYF. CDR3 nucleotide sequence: TGTGCCAGCAGCTCACGGGACAGCACCACAGATACGCAGTATTTT.

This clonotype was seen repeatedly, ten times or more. In DNA, the CDR3 is TGTGCCAGCAGTCGCCCCAAGCGTGAAAAACTGTTTTTT. It codes for CASSRPKREKLFF. This chain joins TRBV6-1 and TRBJ1-4; D gene uncertain. Germline-derived CDR1 and CDR2 are MNHNS and SASEGT. This CDR3 comprises 13 residues. V was cut by 5 bases and J by 7 bases, with 11 bases left in between.

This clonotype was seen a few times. The CDR3 spells CASSSLSGSYYEQYF. The CDR3, as DNA: TGTGCCAGCAGCAGCTTAAGCGGGAGTTACTACGAGCAGTACTTC. The V and J genes are TRBV28 and TRBJ2-7; 8 bases match TRBD2. This CDR3 region has 15 residues. CDR1 is MDHEN, CDR2 SYDVKM, per germline. The trim removed 6 bases at V and 3 bases at J, leaving 10 bases unmatched. Full variable domain (outside the CDR3, taken from reference TRBV28 and TRBJ2-7): DVKVTQSSRYLVKRTGEKVFLECVQDMDHENMFWYRQDPGLGLRLIYFSYDVKMKEKGDIPEGYSVSREKKERFSLILESASTNQTSMYLCASSSLSGSYYEQYFGPGTRLTVT.

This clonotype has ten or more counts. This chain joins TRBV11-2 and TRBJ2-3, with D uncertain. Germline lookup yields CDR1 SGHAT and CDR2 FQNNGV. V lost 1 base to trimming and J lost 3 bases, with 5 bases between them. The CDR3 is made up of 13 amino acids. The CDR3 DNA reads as TGTGCCAGCAGCTTAGGAGTGACAGATACGCAGTATTTT. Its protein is CASSLGVTDTQYF.

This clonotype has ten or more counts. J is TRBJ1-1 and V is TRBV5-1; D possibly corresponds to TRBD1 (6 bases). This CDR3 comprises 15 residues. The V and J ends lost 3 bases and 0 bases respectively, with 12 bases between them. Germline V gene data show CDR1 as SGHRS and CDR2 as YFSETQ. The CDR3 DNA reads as TGCGCCAGCAGCTCATACAGGGCCCTGAACACTGAAGCTTTCTTT. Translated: CASSSYRALNTEAFF. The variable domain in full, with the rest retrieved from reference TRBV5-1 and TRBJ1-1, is KAGVTQTPRYLIKTRGQQVTLSCSPISGHRSVSWYQQTPGQGLQFLFEYFSETQRNKGNFPGRFSGRQFSNSRSEMNVSTLELGDSALYLCASSSYRALNTEAFFGQGTRLTVV.

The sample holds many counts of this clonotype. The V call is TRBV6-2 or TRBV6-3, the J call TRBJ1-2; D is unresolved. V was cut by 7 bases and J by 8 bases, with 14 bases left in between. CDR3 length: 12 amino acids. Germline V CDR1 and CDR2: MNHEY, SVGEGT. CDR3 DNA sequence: TGTGCCAGCACCTCTGGGGTAGGAGGCTACACCTTC. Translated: CASTSGVGGYTF.

The CDR3 loop reads CASSLALAGGLGEQYF. CDR3 sequence (DNA): TGTGCCAGCAGCTTAGCCCTAGCGGGAGGTTTAGGCGAGCAGTACTTC. J is TRBJ2-7 and V is TRBV11-2, with TRBD2 matching 11 bases. From germline, CDR1 is SGHAT and CDR2 FQNNGV. The CDR3 covers 16 residues. Germline trimming cut 1 base from V and 6 bases from J; bases unmatched to any gene: 8.

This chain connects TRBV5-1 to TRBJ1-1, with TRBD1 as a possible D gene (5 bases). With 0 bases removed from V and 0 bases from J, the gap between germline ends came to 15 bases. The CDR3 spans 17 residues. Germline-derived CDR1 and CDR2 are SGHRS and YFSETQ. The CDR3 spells CASSLAAGGVMNTEAFF. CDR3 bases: TGCGCCAGCAGCTTGGCCGCGGGGGGGGTTATGAACACTGAAGCTTTCTTT.

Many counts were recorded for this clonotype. The CDR3 DNA reads as TGTGCCAGCAGCTTGACAGGGGACGGGGATGAGCAGTTCTTC. Translated: CASSLTGDGDEQFF. The genes are TRBV27 and TRBJ2-1; 8 bases are a match to TRBD1. The CDR3 totals 14 residues. J was trimmed by 8 bases and V by 6 bases; bases with no gene match: 9. Germline lookup yields CDR1 MNHEY and CDR2 SMNVEV (reference sequence).

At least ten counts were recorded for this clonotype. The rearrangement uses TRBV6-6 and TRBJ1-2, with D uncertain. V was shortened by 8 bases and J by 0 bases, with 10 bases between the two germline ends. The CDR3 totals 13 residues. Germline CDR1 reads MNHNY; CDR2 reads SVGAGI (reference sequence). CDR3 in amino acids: CASGPGTNYGYTF. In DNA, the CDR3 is TGTGCCAGCGGTCCCGGGACTAACTATGGCTACACCTTC.

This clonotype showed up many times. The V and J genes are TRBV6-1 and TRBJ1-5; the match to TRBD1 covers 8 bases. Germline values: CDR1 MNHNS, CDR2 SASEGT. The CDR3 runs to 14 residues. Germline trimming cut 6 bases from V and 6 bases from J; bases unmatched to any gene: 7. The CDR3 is CASRVGQGGQPQHF. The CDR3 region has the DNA TGTGCCAGCAGAGTAGGACAGGGTGGTCAGCCCCAGCATTTT.

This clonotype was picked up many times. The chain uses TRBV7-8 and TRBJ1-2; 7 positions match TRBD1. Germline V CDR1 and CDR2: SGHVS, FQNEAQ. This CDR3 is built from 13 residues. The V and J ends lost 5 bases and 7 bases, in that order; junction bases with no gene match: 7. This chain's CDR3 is CASSLLSGGGYTF. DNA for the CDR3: TGTGCCAGCAGCCTGCTATCAGGGGGTGGCTACACCTTC.

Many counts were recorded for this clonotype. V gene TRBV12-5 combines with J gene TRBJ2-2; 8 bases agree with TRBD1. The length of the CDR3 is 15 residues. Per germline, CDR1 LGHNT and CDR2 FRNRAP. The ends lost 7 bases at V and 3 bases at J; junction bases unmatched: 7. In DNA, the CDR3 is TGTGCTAGTGCCCAAGGACAGGGATACACCGGGGAGCTGTTTTTT. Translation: CASAQGQGYTGELFF.

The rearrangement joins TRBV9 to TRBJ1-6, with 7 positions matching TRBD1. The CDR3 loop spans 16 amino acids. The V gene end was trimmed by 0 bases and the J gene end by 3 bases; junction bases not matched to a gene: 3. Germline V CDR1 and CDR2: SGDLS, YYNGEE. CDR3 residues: CASSVASGGYNSPLHF. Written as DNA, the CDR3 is TGTGCCAGCAGCGTAGCTTCAGGGGGCTATAATTCACCCCTCCACTTT. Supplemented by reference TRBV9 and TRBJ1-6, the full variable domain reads DSGVTQTPKHLITATGQRVTLRCSPRSGDLSVYWYQQSLDQGLQFLIQYYNGEERAKGNILERFSAQQFPDLHSELNLSSLELGDSALYFCASSVASGGYNSPLHFGNGTRLTVT.

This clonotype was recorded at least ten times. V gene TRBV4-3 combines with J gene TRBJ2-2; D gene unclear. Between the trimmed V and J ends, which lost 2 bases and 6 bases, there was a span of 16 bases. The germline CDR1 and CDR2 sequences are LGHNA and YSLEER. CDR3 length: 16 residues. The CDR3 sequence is CASSQRRTGRPGELFF. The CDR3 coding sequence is TGCGCCAGCAGCCAACGCCGAACCGGACGGCCCGGGGAGCTGTTTTTT.

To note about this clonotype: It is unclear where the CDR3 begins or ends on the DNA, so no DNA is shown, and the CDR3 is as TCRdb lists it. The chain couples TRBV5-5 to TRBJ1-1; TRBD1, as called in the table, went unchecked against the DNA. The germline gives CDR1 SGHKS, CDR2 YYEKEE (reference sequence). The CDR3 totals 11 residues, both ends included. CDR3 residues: CASSFGQGSFF.

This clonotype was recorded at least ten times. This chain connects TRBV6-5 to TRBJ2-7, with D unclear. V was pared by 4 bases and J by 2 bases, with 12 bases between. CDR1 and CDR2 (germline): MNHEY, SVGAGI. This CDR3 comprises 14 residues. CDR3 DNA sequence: TGTGCCAGCAGTTCTTGGACGGTAACCTACGAGCAGTACTTC. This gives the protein CASSSWTVTYEQYF.